Following are 3 T cell receptor beta chains from one sample sequenced in a study of blood T cell repertoires in COVID-19. TCRdb's table, derived via immunoSEQ multiplex PCR, lists solely in-frame clones and lacks some. The sample yields more than 250,000 clones, roughly nine tenths seen once. The sequencing sample was made of PBMCs or T cells enriched from blood (not recorded which). These receptor sequences come from a woman aged 25 to 39 who had recovered from COVID-19.

The chain links TRBV18 to TRBJ1-2; TRBD1 matches 8 bases. The trim removed 5 bases at V and 1 base at J, leaving 9 bases unmatched. The V gene's germline CDR1 is KGHSH and CDR2 LQKENI. This CDR3 spans 16 amino acids. The CDR3 is CASSMLRDRNNYGYTF. The CDR3 bases are TGTGCCAGCTCAATGCTCCGGGACAGGAATAACTATGGCTACACCTTC.

The V gene is TRBV19, the J gene TRBJ2-7; 12 positions agree with TRBD2. Germline V CDR1 and CDR2: LNHDA, SQIVND (reference sequence). CDR3 size: 17 residues. Trimming took 4 bases from V and 0 from J; bases not matched to a gene: 7. CDR3: CASSTTSGGLNSYEQYF. The CDR3 nucleotides read TGTGCCAGTAGTACGACTAGCGGGGGCCTCAACTCCTACGAGCAGTACTTC. Complete variable domain (other parts from reference TRBV19 and TRBJ2-7): DGGITQSPKYLFRKEGQNVTLSCEQNLNHDAMYWYRQDPGQGLRLIYYSQIVNDFQKGDIAEGYSVSREKKESFPLTVTSAQKNPTAFYLCASSTTSGGLNSYEQYFGPGTRLTVT.

The chain uses TRBV4-3 and TRBJ2-3; D ambiguous. Germline assignment: CDR1 LGHNA and CDR2 YSLEER. V lost 0 bases to trimming and J lost 0 bases, with 10 bases between them. The CDR3 has 16 residues. The CDR3 protein is CASSQDLSRSTDTQYF. CDR3 in DNA: TGCGCCAGCAGCCAAGATTTATCCCGTAGCACAGATACGCAGTATTTT.